This entry features one T cell receptor beta chain sequence. The CDR3 totals 18 residues. J was trimmed by 3 bases and V by 3 bases; bases with no gene match: 14. Germline CDR1 reads LNHDA; CDR2 reads SQIVND (reference sequence). This record belongs to a study of T cell responses to AZD1222 COVID-19 vaccine. Profiling relied on immunoSEQ multiplex PCR, and the TCRdb table lists in-frame clones only, not all of them. The sample includes about 96,000 clones, roughly nine tenths seen only once; the top ten take roughly 1.7%. Sequenced here: peripheral blood, sampled on day 0 of AZD1222 vaccination. The receptor was derived from an adult in good health. The rearrangement joins TRBV19 to TRBJ1-5; 7 nucleotides match TRBD1. The DNA of the CDR3 is TGTGCCAGTAGTATTACTCCCCCCGGGACAGTTTTCAATCAGCCCCAGCATTTT. Its translation is CASSITPPGTVFNQPQHF.